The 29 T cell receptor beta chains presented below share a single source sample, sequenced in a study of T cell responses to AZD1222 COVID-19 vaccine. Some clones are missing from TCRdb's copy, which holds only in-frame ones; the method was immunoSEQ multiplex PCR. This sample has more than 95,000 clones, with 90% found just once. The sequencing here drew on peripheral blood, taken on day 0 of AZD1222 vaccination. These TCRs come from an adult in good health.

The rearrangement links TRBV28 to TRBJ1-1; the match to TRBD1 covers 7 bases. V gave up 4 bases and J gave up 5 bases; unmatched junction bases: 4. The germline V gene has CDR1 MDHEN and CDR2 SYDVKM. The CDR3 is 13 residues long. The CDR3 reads CASSSSGGTEAFF. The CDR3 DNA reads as TGTGCCAGCAGTTCTTCAGGGGGAACTGAAGCTTTCTTT. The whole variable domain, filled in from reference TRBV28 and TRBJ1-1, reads DVKVTQSSRYLVKRTGEKVFLECVQDMDHENMFWYRQDPGLGLRLIYFSYDVKMKEKGDIPEGYSVSREKKERFSLILESASTNQTSMYLCASSSSGGTEAFFGQGTRLTVV.

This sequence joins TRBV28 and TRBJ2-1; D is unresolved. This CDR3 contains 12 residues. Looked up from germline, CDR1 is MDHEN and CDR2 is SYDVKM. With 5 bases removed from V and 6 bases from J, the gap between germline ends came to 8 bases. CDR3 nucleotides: TGTGCCAGCAGTCCTAGGACCAATGAGCAGTTCTTC. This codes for CASSPRTNEQFF.

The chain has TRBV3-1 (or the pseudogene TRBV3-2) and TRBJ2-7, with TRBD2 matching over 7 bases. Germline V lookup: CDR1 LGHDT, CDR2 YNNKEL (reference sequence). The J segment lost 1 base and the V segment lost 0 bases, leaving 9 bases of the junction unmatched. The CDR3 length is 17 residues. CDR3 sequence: CASSQDPLARGSYEQYF. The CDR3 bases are TGTGCCAGCAGCCAAGATCCGCTAGCGCGGGGGTCCTACGAGCAGTACTTC.

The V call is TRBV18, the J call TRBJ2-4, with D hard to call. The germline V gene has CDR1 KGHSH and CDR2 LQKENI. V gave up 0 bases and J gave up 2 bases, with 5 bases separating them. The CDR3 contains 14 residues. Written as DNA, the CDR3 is TGTGCCAGCTCACCACCGGTAACCAAAAACATTCAGTACTTC. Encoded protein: CASSPPVTKNIQYF.

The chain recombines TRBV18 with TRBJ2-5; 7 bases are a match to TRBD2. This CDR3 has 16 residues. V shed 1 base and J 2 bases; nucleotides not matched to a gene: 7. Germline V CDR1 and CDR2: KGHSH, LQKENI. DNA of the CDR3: TGTGCCAGCTCACCACGGACTAGTGAGGGACAAGAGACCCAGTACTTC. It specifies CASSPRTSEGQETQYF.

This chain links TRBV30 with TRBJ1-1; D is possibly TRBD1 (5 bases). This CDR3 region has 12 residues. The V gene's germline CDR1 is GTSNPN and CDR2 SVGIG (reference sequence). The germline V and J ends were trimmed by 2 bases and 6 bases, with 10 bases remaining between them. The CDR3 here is CAWSTDSAEAFF. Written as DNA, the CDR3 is TGTGCCTGGAGTACAGACAGCGCTGAAGCTTTCTTT.

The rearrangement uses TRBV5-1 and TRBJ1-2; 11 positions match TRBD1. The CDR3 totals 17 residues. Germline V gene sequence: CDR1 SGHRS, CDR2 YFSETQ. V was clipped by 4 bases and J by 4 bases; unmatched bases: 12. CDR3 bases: TGCGCCAGCAGCCAATACCGAATGGGACAGGGGGGCTATGGCTACACCTTC. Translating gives CASSQYRMGQGGYGYTF.

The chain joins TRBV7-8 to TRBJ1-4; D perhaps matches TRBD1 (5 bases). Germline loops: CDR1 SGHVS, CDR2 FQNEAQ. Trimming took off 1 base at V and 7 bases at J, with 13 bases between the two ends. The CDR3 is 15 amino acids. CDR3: CASSLGQGSGEKLFF. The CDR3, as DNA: TGTGCCAGCAGCTTAGGCCAGGGTTCGGGTGAAAAACTGTTTTTT.

CDR3 nucleotides: TGTGCCAGCAGCCTGCGGCGAGGCGATGAGCAGTTCTTC. Translation: CASSLRRGDEQFF. J is TRBJ2-1 and V is TRBV7-8, with D uncertain. Germline V gene data show CDR1 as SGHVS and CDR2 as FQNEAQ. The CDR3 spans 13 residues. V was trimmed by 5 bases and J by 8 bases, leaving 13 bases between them.

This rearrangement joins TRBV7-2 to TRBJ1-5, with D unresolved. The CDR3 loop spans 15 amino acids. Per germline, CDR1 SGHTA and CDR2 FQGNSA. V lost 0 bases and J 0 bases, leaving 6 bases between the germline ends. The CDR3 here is CASSLAGNSNQPQHF. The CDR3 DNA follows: TGTGCCAGCAGCTTAGCAGGTAATAGCAATCAGCCCCAGCATTTT.

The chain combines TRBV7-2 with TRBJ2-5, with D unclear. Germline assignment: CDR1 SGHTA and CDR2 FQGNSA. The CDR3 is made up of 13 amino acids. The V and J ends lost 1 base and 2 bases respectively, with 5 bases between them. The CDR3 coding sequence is TGTGCCAGCAGCTTAGGAACTCAAGAGACCCAGTACTTC. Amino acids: CASSLGTQETQYF.

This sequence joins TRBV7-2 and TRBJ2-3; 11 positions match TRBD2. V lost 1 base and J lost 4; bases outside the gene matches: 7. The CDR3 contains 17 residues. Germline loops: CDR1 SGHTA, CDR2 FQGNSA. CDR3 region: CASSLVLAGGPSDTQYF. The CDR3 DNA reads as TGTGCCAGCAGCTTAGTATTAGCGGGAGGGCCCTCAGATACGCAGTATTTT. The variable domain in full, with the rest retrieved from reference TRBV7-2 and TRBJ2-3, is GAGVSQSPSNKVTEKGKDVELRCDPISGHTALYWYRQSLGQGLEFLIYFQGNSAPDKSGLPSDRFSAERTGGSVSTLTIQRTQQEDSAVYLCASSLVLAGGPSDTQYFGPGTRLTVL.

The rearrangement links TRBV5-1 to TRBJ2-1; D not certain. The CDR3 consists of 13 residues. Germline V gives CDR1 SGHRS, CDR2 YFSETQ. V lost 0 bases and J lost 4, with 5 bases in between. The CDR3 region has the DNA TGCGCCAGCAGCTTGGCGCCATACAATGAGCAGTTCTTC. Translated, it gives CASSLAPYNEQFF.

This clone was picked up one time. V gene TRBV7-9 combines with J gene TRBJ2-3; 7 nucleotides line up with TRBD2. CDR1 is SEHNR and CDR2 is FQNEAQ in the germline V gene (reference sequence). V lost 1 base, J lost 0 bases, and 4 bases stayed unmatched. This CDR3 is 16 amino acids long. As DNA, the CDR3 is TGTGCCAGCAGCTTAGTCGGGGGAGGGAGCACAGATACGCAGTATTTT. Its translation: CASSLVGGGSTDTQYF. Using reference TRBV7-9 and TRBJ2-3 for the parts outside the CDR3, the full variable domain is DTGVSQNPRHKITKRGQNVTFRCDPISEHNRLYWYRQTLGQGPEFLTYFQNEAQLEKSRLLSDRFSAERPKGSFSTLEIQRTEQGDSAMYLCASSLVGGGSTDTQYFGPGTRLTVL.

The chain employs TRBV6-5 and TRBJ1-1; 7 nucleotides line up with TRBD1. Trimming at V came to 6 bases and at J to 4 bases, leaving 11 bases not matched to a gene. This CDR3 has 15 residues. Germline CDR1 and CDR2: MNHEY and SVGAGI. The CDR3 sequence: CASRMSRGGSTEAFF. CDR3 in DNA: TGTGCCAGCAGAATGTCCAGGGGGGGTAGCACTGAAGCTTTCTTT.

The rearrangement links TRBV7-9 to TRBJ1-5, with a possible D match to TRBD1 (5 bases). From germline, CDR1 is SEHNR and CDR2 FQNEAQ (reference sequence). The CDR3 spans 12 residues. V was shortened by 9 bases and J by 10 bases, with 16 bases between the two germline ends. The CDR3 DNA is TGTGCCAGTGGCGGGGACCTCGGTCCCCAGCATTTT. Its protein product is CASGGDLGPQHF.

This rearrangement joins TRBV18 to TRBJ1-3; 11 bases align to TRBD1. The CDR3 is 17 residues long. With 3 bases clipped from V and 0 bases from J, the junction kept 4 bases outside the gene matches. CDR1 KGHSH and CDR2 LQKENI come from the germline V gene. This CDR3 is CASSPTGTGGSGNTIYF. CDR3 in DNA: TGTGCCAGCTCACCCACCGGGACAGGGGGCTCTGGAAACACCATATATTTT.

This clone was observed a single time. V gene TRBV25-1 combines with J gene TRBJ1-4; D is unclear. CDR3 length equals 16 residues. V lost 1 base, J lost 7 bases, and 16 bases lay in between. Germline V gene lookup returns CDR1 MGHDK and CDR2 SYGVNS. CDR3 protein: CASSESGRRVGEKLFF. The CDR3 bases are TGTGCCAGCAGTGAATCTGGGAGGAGGGTGGGTGAAAAACTGTTTTTT.

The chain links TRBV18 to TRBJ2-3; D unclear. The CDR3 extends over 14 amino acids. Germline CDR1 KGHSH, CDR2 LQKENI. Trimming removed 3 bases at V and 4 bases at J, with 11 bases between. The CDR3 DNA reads TGTGCCAGCTCACCGTTTGATAGCTCAGATACGCAGTATTTT. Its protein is CASSPFDSSDTQYF.

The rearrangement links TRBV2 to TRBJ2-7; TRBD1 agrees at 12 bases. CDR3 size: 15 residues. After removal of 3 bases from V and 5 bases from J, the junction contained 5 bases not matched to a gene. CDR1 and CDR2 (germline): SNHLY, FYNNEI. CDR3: CASSDWGQGANEQYF. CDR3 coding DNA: TGTGCCAGCAGTGATTGGGGACAGGGGGCCAACGAGCAGTACTTC.

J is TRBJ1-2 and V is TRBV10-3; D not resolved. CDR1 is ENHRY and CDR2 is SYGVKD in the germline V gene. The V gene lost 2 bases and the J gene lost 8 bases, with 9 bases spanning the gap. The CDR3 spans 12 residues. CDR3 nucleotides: TGTGCCATCAGTGAGGGTCAAGGAGGCTACACCTTC. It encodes CAISEGQGGYTF.

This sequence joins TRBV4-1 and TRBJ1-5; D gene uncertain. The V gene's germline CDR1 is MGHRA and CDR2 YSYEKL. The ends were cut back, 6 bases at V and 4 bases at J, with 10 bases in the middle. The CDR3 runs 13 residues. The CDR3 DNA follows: TGCGCCAGCAGACTGTCGGAGAATCAGCCCCAGCATTTT. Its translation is CASRLSENQPQHF.

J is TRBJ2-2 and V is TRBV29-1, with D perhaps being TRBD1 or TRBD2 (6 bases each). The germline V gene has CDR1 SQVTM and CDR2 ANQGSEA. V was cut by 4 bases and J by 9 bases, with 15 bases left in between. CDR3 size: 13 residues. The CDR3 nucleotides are TGCAGCGTTGCAAGGGGGGAACACCGGGAGCTGTTTTTT. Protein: CSVARGEHRELFF.

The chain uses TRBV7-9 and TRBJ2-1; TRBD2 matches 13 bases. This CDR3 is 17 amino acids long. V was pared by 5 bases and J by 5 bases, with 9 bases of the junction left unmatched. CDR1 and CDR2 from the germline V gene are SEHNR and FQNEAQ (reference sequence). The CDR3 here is CASSPTPGLAGDNEQFF. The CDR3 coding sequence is TGTGCCAGCAGCCCCACTCCTGGACTAGCGGGGGACAATGAGCAGTTCTTC.

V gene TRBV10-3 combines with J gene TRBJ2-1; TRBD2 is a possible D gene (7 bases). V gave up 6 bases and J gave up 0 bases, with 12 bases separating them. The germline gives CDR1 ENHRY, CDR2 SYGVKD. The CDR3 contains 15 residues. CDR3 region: CAISAGASSYNEQFF. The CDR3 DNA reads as TGTGCCATCAGCGCGGGGGCGAGCTCCTACAATGAGCAGTTCTTC.

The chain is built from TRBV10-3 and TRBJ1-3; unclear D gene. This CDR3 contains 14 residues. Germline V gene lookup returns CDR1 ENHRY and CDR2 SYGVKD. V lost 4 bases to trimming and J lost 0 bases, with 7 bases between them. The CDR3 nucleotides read TGTGCCATCAGTGGCCCCAGCTCTGGAAACACCATATATTTT. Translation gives CAISGPSSGNTIYF.

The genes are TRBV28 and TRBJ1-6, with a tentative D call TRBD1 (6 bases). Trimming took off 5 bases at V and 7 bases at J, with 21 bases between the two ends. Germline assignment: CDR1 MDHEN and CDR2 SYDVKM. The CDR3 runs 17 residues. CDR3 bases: TGTGCCAGCAGTACCCCCGAGGGGAGGGGGGGCAATTCACCCCTCCACTTT. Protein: CASSTPEGRGGNSPLHF. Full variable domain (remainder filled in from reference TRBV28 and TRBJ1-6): DVKVTQSSRYLVKRTGEKVFLECVQDMDHENMFWYRQDPGLGLRLIYFSYDVKMKEKGDIPEGYSVSREKKERFSLILESASTNQTSMYLCASSTPEGRGGNSPLHFGNGTRLTVT.

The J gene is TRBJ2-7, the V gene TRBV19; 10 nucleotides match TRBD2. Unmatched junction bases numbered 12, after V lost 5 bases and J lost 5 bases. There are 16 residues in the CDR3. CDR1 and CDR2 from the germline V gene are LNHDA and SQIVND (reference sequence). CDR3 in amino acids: CASSSFFSGRPNEQYF. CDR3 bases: TGTGCCAGTAGTTCCTTTTTTAGCGGGAGGCCCAACGAGCAGTACTTC.

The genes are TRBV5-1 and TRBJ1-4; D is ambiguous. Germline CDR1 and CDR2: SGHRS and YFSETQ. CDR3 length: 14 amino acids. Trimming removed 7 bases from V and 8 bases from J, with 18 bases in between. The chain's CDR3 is CASGWGGSGEKLFF. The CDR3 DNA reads TGCGCCAGCGGCTGGGGAGGGAGCGGAGAAAAACTGTTTTTT.